Listed below are T cell receptor beta chains from one sample, sequenced in a study of T cells in tuberculosis. Only in-frame clones appear in the TCRdb table, and some are missing; sequencing was by immunoSEQ multiplex PCR. The sample lists fewer than 35,000 clones, just under 97% occurring once. Sequencing input: PBMCs. Receptor source: a donor between 10 and 29 years old with latent tuberculosis or without tuberculosis infection. CDR3s include the opening cysteine and the closing phenylalanine or tryptophan. A D gene is named only where the DNA matches it firmly. Size values are once, few and many counts, or a class for expanded clones, and some rows have none.

CDR3nt,CDR3aa,v_gene,abundance,d_gene,j_gene
TGTGCCAGCAGTGTTAGCGGGAGTTTAGGGACCGGGGAGCTGTTTTTT,CASSVSGSLGTGELFF,TRBV2,NA,TRBD2,TRBJ2-2
TGCGCCAGCAGCCTTCCTAGTAGGGGGAATTATGGCTACACCTTC,CASSLPSRGNYGYTF,TRBV4-1,NA,NA,TRBJ1-2
TGTGCCTGGACGAGACAGGGGGGCACTGAAGCTTTCTTT,CAWTRQGGTEAFF,TRBV30,NA,TRBD1,TRBJ1-1
TGTGCCATCAGTGGGTTGGAGCGGGGGGTATACAATGAGCAGTTCTTC,CAISGLERGVYNEQFF,TRBV10-3,few,TRBD2,TRBJ2-1
TGTGCCAGCAGTGTGGACAGTACTGGGGCCAACGTCCTGACTTTC,CASSVDSTGANVLTF,TRBV2,NA,NA,TRBJ2-6
TGTGCCAGCTCCGGACAGGGTCGCACTGAAGCTTTCTTT,CASSGQGRTEAFF,TRBV2,once,TRBD1,TRBJ1-1
TGCGCCAGCAGCTTCGGGGAAAATGGAGAGACCCAGTACTTC,CASSFGENGETQYF,TRBV5-1,NA,NA,TRBJ2-5
TGTGCCAGCAGTTCGGGGTACAACGAGCAGTACTTC,CASSSGYNEQYF,TRBV6-5,NA,NA,TRBJ2-7
TGTGCCAGCAGCTTAGAGAGGGGGAAGGTCACCGGGGAGCTGTTTTTT,CASSLERGKVTGELFF,TRBV13,NA,NA,TRBJ2-2
TGCGCCAGCAGCTTGGCGGGACTAGCGGGAACCAATGAGCAGTTCTTC,CASSLAGLAGTNEQFF,TRBV5-1,NA,TRBD2,TRBJ2-1
TGTGCCAGCAGCTGGGACAGTTCATATGGCTACACCTTC,CASSWDSSYGYTF,TRBV11-2,NA,TRBD1,TRBJ1-2
TGTGCCAGCAGTTTTCTCAGGGGTAGGGCAGATACGCAGTATTTT,CASSFLRGRADTQYF,TRBV6-6,NA,NA,TRBJ2-3
TGTGCCAGCAGCGCAATGGGCAGCTCCTACGAGCAGTACTTC,CASSAMGSSYEQYF,TRBV9,NA,NA,TRBJ2-7
TGTGCCAGTGGGACAGGGAATGGCTACACCTTC,CASGTGNGYTF,TRBV25-1,NA,TRBD1,TRBJ1-2
TGTGCCAGCAGCCCTCTAGCGGGGCTAGACAATGAGCAGTTCTTC,CASSPLAGLDNEQFF,TRBV7-3,NA,TRBD2,TRBJ2-1
TGTGCCAGCAGACAGGGGACCAGCACTGAAGCTTTCTTT,CASRQGTSTEAFF,TRBV4-2,NA,TRBD1,TRBJ1-1
TGTGCCAGCAGCTTGTCAGGGCTGCAGTATTTT,CASSLSGLQYF,TRBV5-6,NA,NA,TRBJ2-3
TGCAGTGCTGGGCGTCTCTATGGCTACACCTTC,CSAGRLYGYTF,TRBV20-1,few,NA,TRBJ1-2
TGTGCCAGGGGGAAAGGGGCAGGGCGAGGCTACACCTTC,CARGKGAGRGYTF,TRBV11-3,NA,NA,TRBJ1-2
TGCGCCAGCAGCCAAGTATCCGGGAGAGGGGATACGCAGTATTTT,CASSQVSGRGDTQYF,TRBV4-1,once,NA,TRBJ2-3
TGTGCCAGCAGCTTCCCCGCCAGGGACACCGGAAACACCATATATTTT,CASSFPARDTGNTIYF,TRBV7-9,once,NA,TRBJ1-3
TGTGCCAGCAGCGGGGACATGGTACCTTACAATGAGCAGTTCTTC,CASSGDMVPYNEQFF,TRBV2,NA,NA,TRBJ2-1
TGTGCCAGCAACCGACCCCAAGCAGGGACTAGCGGTAACAATGAGCAGTTCTTC,CASNRPQAGTSGNNEQFF,TRBV9,NA,TRBD2,TRBJ2-1
TGTGCCAGCAGCTTAGACGGGGGGGCGGGCAATCAGCCCCAGCATTTT,CASSLDGGAGNQPQHF,TRBV7-6,NA,NA,TRBJ1-5
TGTGCCAGTAGTCCCCCGGGGGGGACAACTAATGAAAAACTGTTTTTT,CASSPPGGTTNEKLFF,TRBV19,NA,NA,TRBJ1-4
TGTGCCAGCAGTTTCCCCCAGGGCGATGAGCAGTTCTTC,CASSFPQGDEQFF,TRBV5-4,NA,NA,TRBJ2-1
TGTGCCAGCTCATTGGGACAGGTGAACACTGAAGCTTTCTTT,CASSLGQVNTEAFF,TRBV18,NA,TRBD1,TRBJ1-1
TGTGCCAGCAGTTCCAGGGGGGGCTACACCTTC,CASSSRGGYTF,TRBV6-5,once,TRBD1,TRBJ1-2
TGCGCCAGCAGCTTGGCCGGACTAGCGGGGACCTTCTTC,CASSLAGLAGTFF,TRBV5-1,NA,TRBD2,TRBJ2-7
TGTGCCAGCAGCCCTCCTTGGCGGGAGTACAGGTACGAGCAGTACTTC,CASSPPWREYRYEQYF,TRBV28,NA,TRBD2,TRBJ2-7
TGCGCCAGCAGCCAAGATCCCCAGGGCTATGAGCAGTTCTTC,CASSQDPQGYEQFF,TRBV4-1,NA,NA,TRBJ2-1
TGTGCCAGCAGCCAAGGGGGACAGTATTATGGCTACACCTTC,CASSQGGQYYGYTF,TRBV4-2,NA,TRBD1,TRBJ1-2
TGTGCCAGCAGTCCCGTAACTAGCGGGAGTATAGACGAGCAGTACTTC,CASSPVTSGSIDEQYF,TRBV27,NA,TRBD2,TRBJ2-7
TGCAGCGTTCGGACAGACCTCCAAGAGACCCAGTACTTC,CSVRTDLQETQYF,TRBV29-1,NA,NA,TRBJ2-5
TGCGCCAGCAGCCAAGATTCAGGGAACACTGAAGCTTTCTTT,CASSQDSGNTEAFF,TRBV4-3,NA,NA,TRBJ1-1